These T cell receptor beta chains were read from a single sample in a study of T cells in Graves' hyperthyroidism and ophthalmopathy. MiXCR was run by TCRdb on the multiplex PCR reads, yielding one entry per CDR3 protein. The data hold 200,000 to 250,000 distinct CDR3 sequences, with about 17% observed a single time. The sequenced sample consisted of blood. These TCRs come from a woman under 30 with Graves' ophthalmopathy. CDR3s include the opening cysteine and the closing phenylalanine or tryptophan. The order of the fields is J gene, D gene, V gene, clone size, CDR3 DNA, CDR3 protein. A D gene is named only where the DNA matches it firmly. Not all rows give a size; the values are once, few, many and, for expanded clones, a class.

TRBJ2-5	TRBD2	TRBV7-9	many	TGTGCCAGCAGCTTAGTTTCCAGCGGGAGGGCCCGTACCCAAGAGACCCAGTACTTC	CASSLVSSGRARTQETQYF
TRBJ1-2	TRBD1	TRBV14	many	TGTGCCAGCAGCCAAGGCGGGACAGGGAATTTTGAGAAATATGGCTACACCTTC	CASSQGGTGNFEKYGYTF
TRBJ2-1	TRBD1	TRBV7-3	many	TGTGCCAGCAGCTCCCTAGGACAGGTTGCCGATGAGCAGTTCTTC	CASSSLGQVADEQFF
TRBJ2-3	NA	TRBV11-1	NA	TGTGCCAGCAGCTTAGCCGGGACCCAAAGCAGGAGTACGCAGTATTTT	CASSLAGTQSRSTQYF
TRBJ2-1	NA	TRBV6-1	many	TGTGCCAGCAGTTATACACCATACAATGAGCAGTTCTTC	CASSYTPYNEQFF
TRBJ2-7	NA	TRBV7-8	many	TGTGCCAGCAGCCCCCGACCCTCCTACGAGCAGTACTTC	CASSPRPSYEQYF
TRBJ2-7	TRBD2	TRBV5-1	many	TGCGCCAGCAGCGGCTTGGCGGGGGACTCCTACGAGCAGTACTTC	CASSGLAGDSYEQYF
TRBJ1-3	TRBD1	TRBV6-1	few	TGTGCCAGCAGTGCTAGACAGGGAGCAGGAAACACCATATATTTT	CASSARQGAGNTIYF
TRBJ1-5	NA	TRBV6-1	NA	TGTGCCAGCAGTGAAGGAGGCCCCCCTCAGCCCCAGCATTTT	CASSEGGPPQPQHF
TRBJ2-1	NA	TRBV11-2	many	TGTGCCAGCAGCTTAGGGGGGGAAAGCTCCTACAATGAGCAGTTCTTC	CASSLGGESSYNEQFF
TRBJ2-3	NA	TRBV19	many	TGTGCCAGTAGTATGGCGGCGGGAGATACGCAGTATTTT	CASSMAAGDTQYF
TRBJ1-1	NA	TRBV19	few	TGTGCCAGTACCACAAAGGGGAACACTGAAGCTTTCTTT	CASTTKGNTEAFF
TRBJ1-3	NA	TRBV6-1	many	TGTGCCAGCCGTCCTTCCGGGGCTGGAAACACCATATATTTT	CASRPSGAGNTIYF
TRBJ2-1	NA	TRBV7-8	many	TGTGCCAGCAGCTTGAGTAAGGGAATCCTCTCCGTCCTTAATGAGCAGTTCTTC	CASSLSKGILSVLNEQFF
TRBJ2-1	TRBD1	TRBV5-1	many	TGCGCCAGCAGCTCTGGGACAGGGATCAATGAGCAGTTCTTC	CASSSGTGINEQFF
TRBJ1-5	TRBD1	TRBV2	NA	TGTGCCAGCCTTCCGGGACAGACTAGCAATCAGCCCCAGCATTTT	CASLPGQTSNQPQHF
TRBJ2-4	NA	TRBV6-1	many	TGTGCCAGCAGTGCCGGGGATACAAACATTCAGTACTTC	CASSAGDTNIQYF
TRBJ1-6	NA	TRBV5-1	many	TGCGCCAGCAGACCCGGCTCCTATAATTCACCCCTCCACTTT	CASRPGSYNSPLHF
TRBJ1-5	NA	TRBV19	many	TGTGCCAGTTCCGGGGGCCGCAATCAGCCCCAGCATTTT	CASSGGRNQPQHF
TRBJ1-3	TRBD1	TRBV12-3/TRBV12-4	many	TGTGCCAGCAGTCGACAGGGTTGGGGTGGAAACACCATATATTTT	CASSRQGWGGNTIYF
TRBJ2-7	TRBD2	TRBV30	many	TGTGCCTGGCAGGGACTAGCGGAATCTAGCTCCTACGAGCAGTACTTC	CAWQGLAESSSYEQYF
TRBJ2-1	TRBD2	TRBV10-3	many	TGTGCCATCAGTGATACCGGGACTAGCGGGAGACGTGATGAGCAGTTCTTC	CAISDTGTSGRRDEQFF
TRBJ2-3	TRBD2	TRBV7-2	many	TGTGCCAGCAGCACACCCCACGGACTAGCGGACAACACAGATACGCAGTATTTT	CASSTPHGLADNTDTQYF
TRBJ2-5	NA	TRBV2	many	TGTGCCAGCAGTGGTTCAGGGGAAGGGTCGCGGGAGACCCAGTACTTC	CASSGSGEGSRETQYF
TRBJ2-1	TRBD2	TRBV18	many	TGTGCCAGCTCATCAACTAGCGGCAATGAGCAGTTCTTC	CASSSTSGNEQFF
TRBJ2-7	TRBD2	TRBV28	NA	TGTGCCAGCAACCCAACGGTGAGGACTAGCGGGGGATACGAACAGTACTTC	CASNPTVRTSGGYEQYF
TRBJ2-3	TRBD2	TRBV13	NA	TGTGCCAGCAGCTTATATGGGGGGGGCACAGATACGCAGTATTTT	CASSLYGGGTDTQYF
TRBJ2-5	TRBD2	TRBV28	NA	TGTGCCAGCAGTCGAGCTAGCGGATTCCAAGAGACCCAGTACTTC	CASSRASGFQETQYF
TRBJ1-2	NA	TRBV18	many	TGTGCCAGCTCACCGGGGCAGGACTATGGCTACACCTTC	CASSPGQDYGYTF
TRBJ1-3	NA	TRBV6-5	few	TGTGCCAGCAGTTACTCGACGGACTCTGGAAACACCATATATTTT	CASSYSTDSGNTIYF
TRBJ2-7	TRBD1	TRBV13	many	TGTGCCAGCAGCTTCGACAGGGGGGACTACGAGCAGTACTTC	CASSFDRGDYEQYF
TRBJ2-5	TRBD2	TRBV20-1	many	TGCAGTGCTAGAGAAGGAGCGGGAGTAGGGTACTTC	CSAREGAGVGYF
TRBJ2-3	NA	TRBV3-1	many	TGTGCCAGCAGCCCTTGGCCTGGCGGCACAGATACGCAGTATTTT	CASSPWPGGTDTQYF
TRBJ1-6	TRBD1	TRBV2	many	TGTGCCAGCCGGGACAGCTCCTATAATTCACCCCTCCACTTT	CASRDSSYNSPLHF
TRBJ2-1	TRBD1	TRBV19	many	TGTGCCAGTAGTGCTATGGGACAGGGCAATGAGCAGTTCTTC	CASSAMGQGNEQFF
TRBJ1-5	TRBD1	TRBV20-1	few	TGCAGTGCTAGAGTCGCATACGAACAGGGGGCCCCAGGGCAGCCCCAGCATTTT	CSARVAYEQGAPGQPQHF
TRBJ2-7	TRBD2	TRBV3-1	many	TGTGCCAGCAGCCAAGATCTCTCCTTTAGCGGGGGGGCCTACGAGCAGTACTTC	CASSQDLSFSGGAYEQYF
TRBJ2-2	NA	TRBV5-5	many	TGTGCCAGCAGCTTGGGGCCAAGGAACACCGGGGAGCTGTTTTTT	CASSLGPRNTGELFF
TRBJ2-7	NA	TRBV28	many	TGTGCCAGCAGCCCAGAACCGCGGGGATTCTACGAGCAGTACTTC	CASSPEPRGFYEQYF
TRBJ1-1	TRBD1	TRBV2	NA	TGTGCCAGCAGGGGGACAGGGGTTGACACTGAAGCTTTCTTT	CASRGTGVDTEAFF
TRBJ2-1	TRBD2	TRBV3-1	few	TGTGCCAGCAGCCGATTGGGACTAGCGGAGAGCTCCTACAATGAGCAGTTCTTC	CASSRLGLAESSYNEQFF